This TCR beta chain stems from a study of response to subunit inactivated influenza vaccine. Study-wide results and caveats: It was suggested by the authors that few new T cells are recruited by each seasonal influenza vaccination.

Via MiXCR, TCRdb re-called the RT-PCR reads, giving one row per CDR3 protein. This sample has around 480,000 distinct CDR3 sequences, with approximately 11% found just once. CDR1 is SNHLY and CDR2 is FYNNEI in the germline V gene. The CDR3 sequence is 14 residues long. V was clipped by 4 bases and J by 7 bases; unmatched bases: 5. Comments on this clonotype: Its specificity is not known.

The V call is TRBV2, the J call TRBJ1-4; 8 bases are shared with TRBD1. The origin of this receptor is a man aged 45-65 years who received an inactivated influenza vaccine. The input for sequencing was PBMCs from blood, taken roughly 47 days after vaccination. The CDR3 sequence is CASSGDRGSEKLFF. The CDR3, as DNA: TGTGCCAGCAGTGGTGACAGGGGAAGTGAAAAACTGTTTTTT.